This T cell receptor beta chain was captured in a study of blood T cell repertoires in COVID-19. As processed by the authors: Amplification of reference gene primers provided the estimated nucleated cell counts. Measured with immunoSEQ multiplex PCR; TCRdb has only the in-frame clones, and not every one. That table gives V, J and clone size, and the DNA gave D and trimming. The table has around 200,000 clones, 70% to 90% seen once. The CDR3 is made up of 14 amino acids. Germline values: CDR1 SGHTA, CDR2 FQGNSA. Trimming took off 5 bases at V and 0 bases at J, with 7 bases between the two ends. The specimen sequenced was peripheral blood. The V and J genes are TRBV7-2 and TRBJ1-4; no clear D gene. This clonotype originated in a man in his 70s with active or convalescent COVID-19. The chain's CDR3 is CASSTGPTNEKLFF. The CDR3 DNA reads as TGTGCCAGCAGCACGGGTCCAACTAATGAAAAACTGTTTTTT. Complete variable domain (other parts from reference TRBV7-2 and TRBJ1-4): GAGVSQSPSNKVTEKGKDVELRCDPISGHTALYWYRQSLGQGLEFLIYFQGNSAPDKSGLPSDRFSAERTGGSVSTLTIQRTQQEDSAVYLCASSTGPTNEKLFFGSGTQLSVL.